This T cell receptor (beta chain) was recovered during a study of OX40 agonist ivuxolimab in advanced cancers. Findings and limits, study-wide: There were, on average, more expanded clones in CD8+ T cells than in CD4+. The CD4+ and CD8+ T cells in the blood had expanded clonally by week 6 at 0.1 to 3.0 mg/kg.

Measured with immunoSEQ multiplex PCR; TCRdb has only the in-frame clones, and not every one. The table records 45,000 to 50,000 clones, approximately 88% of them present only once. The CDR3 loop spans 15 amino acids. V trimming: 5 bases; J trimming: 8 bases; junction bases outside the gene matches: 4. Looked up from germline, CDR1 is SNHLY and CDR2 is FYNNEI. In regard to this clone: Its antigen remains unidentified.

Sequenced material: CD4+ or CD8+ T cells sorted from blood, taken in a trial of the OX40 agonist ivuxolimab. J is TRBJ2-1 and V is TRBV2; the match to TRBD2 covers 15 bases. The TCR sequence derives from an adult with an advanced solid tumor such as melanoma, head and neck, liver or kidney cancer. The CDR3 DNA is TGTGCCAGCAGTCCCGGGACTAGCGGGAGGTATGAGCAGTTCTTC. Translated: CASSPGTSGRYEQFF.